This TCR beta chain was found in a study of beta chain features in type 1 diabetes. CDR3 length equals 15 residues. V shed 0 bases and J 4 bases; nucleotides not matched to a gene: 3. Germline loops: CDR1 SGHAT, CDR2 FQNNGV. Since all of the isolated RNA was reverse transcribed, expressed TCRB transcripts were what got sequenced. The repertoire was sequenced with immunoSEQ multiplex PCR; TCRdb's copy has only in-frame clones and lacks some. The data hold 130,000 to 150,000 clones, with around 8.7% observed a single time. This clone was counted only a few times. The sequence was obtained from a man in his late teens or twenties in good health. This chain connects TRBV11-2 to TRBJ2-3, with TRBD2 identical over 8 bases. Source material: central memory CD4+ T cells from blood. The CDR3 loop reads CASSLDGGDADTQYF. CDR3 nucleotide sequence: TGTGCCAGCAGCTTAGACGGGGGGGATGCAGATACGCAGTATTTT.